Presented here are 20 T cell receptor beta chains from one specimen sequenced in a study of blood T cell repertoires in COVID-19. Sequenced by immunoSEQ multiplex PCR; TCRdb stores in-frame clones only, minus some. The repertoire has 100,000 or so clones, approximately 80% of them found once; the top ten carry approximately 22%. What was sequenced was peripheral blood. Every receptor here comes from a man aged 65 to 79 with active or convalescent COVID-19.

Comments on this clone: The junction departs from germline at one end; a sequencing error may be responsible. This chain connects TRBV5-1 to TRBJ1-1; D gene unclear. CDR3 length equals 13 residues. Per the germline V gene, CDR1 is SGHRS and CDR2 is YFSETQ. The CDR3 sequence is CASSLPGNAEAFF. CDR3 coding DNA: TGCGCCAGCAGCTTACCGGGGAACGCTGAAGCTTTCTTT.

For the CDR3, the DNA is TGTGCCAGCAGTCCAAATCTAGCGGGGACCGGGGAGCTGTTTTTT. Its translation is CASSPNLAGTGELFF. The gene calls are TRBV28 and TRBJ2-2; TRBD2 matches at 9 bases. The CDR3 loop spans 15 amino acids. Germline V gene lookup returns CDR1 MDHEN and CDR2 SYDVKM. The V segment lost 5 bases and the J segment 5 bases; nucleotides outside the gene matches: 6.

The genes are TRBV7-3 and TRBJ2-1; 7 bases align to TRBD2. The V gene's germline CDR1 is SGHTA and CDR2 FQGTGA. J gave up 6 bases and V 2 bases, and 4 bases lay outside the gene matches. This CDR3 contains 14 residues. CDR3 nucleotide sequence: TGTGCCAGCAGCTTAGCGGGGGTGGGCAATGAGCAGTTCTTC. Its protein is CASSLAGVGNEQFF.

The rearrangement uses TRBV5-5 and TRBJ2-7; 10 bases fit TRBD1. There are 15 residues in the CDR3. Unmatched junction bases numbered 6, after V lost 2 bases and J lost 4 bases. Germline V CDR1 and CDR2: SGHKS, YYEKEE (reference sequence). Here the CDR3 reads CASSFPGTGDYEQYF. CDR3 bases: TGTGCCAGCAGCTTTCCCGGGACAGGGGATTACGAGCAGTACTTC.

The rearrangement joins TRBV30 to TRBJ2-4; possible D gene TRBD1, 6 bases. CDR1 and CDR2 (germline): GTSNPN, SVGIG (reference sequence). V was pared by 4 bases and J by 7 bases, with 17 bases between. There are 14 residues in the CDR3. The DNA of the CDR3 is TGTGCCTGGAATTCTGGGGGCTCAGGGAACATTCAGTACTTC. This sequence encodes CAWNSGGSGNIQYF.

The rearrangement links TRBV6-5 to TRBJ1-2; the D is unclear. The CDR3 totals 14 residues. Germline V gene data show CDR1 as MNHEY and CDR2 as SVGAGI. Between the trimmed V and J ends, which lost 0 bases and 6 bases, there was a span of 11 bases. Here the CDR3 reads CASSYSRRVNGYTF. In DNA, the CDR3 is TGTGCCAGCAGTTACTCGAGGAGGGTTAATGGCTACACCTTC.

The genes are TRBV6-5 and TRBJ2-1, with D possibly being TRBD1 (5 bases). The CDR3 runs 14 residues. Deletions cut 0 bases from V and 4 bases from J, with 7 bases between. The germline V gene has CDR1 MNHEY and CDR2 SVGAGI. DNA of the CDR3: TGTGCCAGCAGTTACTCGGGGCGATACAATGAGCAGTTCTTC. Translation gives CASSYSGRYNEQFF.

The genes are TRBV27 and TRBJ2-5; 8 bases fit TRBD1. Germline CDR1 reads MNHEY; CDR2 reads SMNVEV (reference sequence). Germline trimming cut 6 bases from V and 6 bases from J; bases unmatched to any gene: 6. CDR3 length: 13 residues. The CDR3 DNA reads as TGTGCCAGCAGCCCAGGACAGGGCCAGACCCAGTACTTC. It specifies CASSPGQGQTQYF.

The chain couples TRBV6-5 to TRBJ1-1, with a possible D match to TRBD1 (5 bases). CDR3 length equals 14 residues. V lost 7 bases and J 4 bases, leaving 16 bases between the germline ends. CDR1 is MNHEY and CDR2 is SVGAGI in the germline V gene. CDR3 nucleotides: TGTGCCAGCACCATAGCTGGGGGGGGCACTGAAGCTTTCTTT. As protein: CASTIAGGGTEAFF.

The chain employs TRBV27 and TRBJ2-7; 7 bases map to TRBD2. The CDR3 consists of 15 residues. The J segment lost 3 bases and the V segment lost 3 bases, leaving 8 bases of the junction unmatched. Germline values: CDR1 MNHEY, CDR2 SMNVEV (reference sequence). The DNA for the CDR3 is TGTGCCAGCAGTTTGACTAGCTTGGGGCGCTACGAGCAGTACTTC. As protein: CASSLTSLGRYEQYF.

This clone has just one count. J is TRBJ2-7 and V is TRBV10-3, with TRBD1 matching over 7 bases. The CDR3 sequence is 14 residues long. Germline values: CDR1 ENHRY, CDR2 SYGVKD. The trim removed 2 bases at V and 3 bases at J, leaving 4 bases unmatched. CDR3 coding DNA: TGTGCCATCAGTGAGGGGACAGAGTTCTACGAGCAGTACTTC. Its protein is CAISEGTEFYEQYF.

The genes are TRBV10-3 and TRBJ1-1; TRBD1 might be the D (5 bases). Germline loops: CDR1 ENHRY, CDR2 SYGVKD. Trimming took 6 bases from V and 1 from J, leaving 9 bases between them. The CDR3 consists of 13 residues. The CDR3 loop is CAIRKGENTEAFF. The CDR3 coding sequence is TGTGCCATCAGAAAAGGGGAGAACACTGAAGCTTTCTTT.

In nucleotides, the CDR3 is TGTGCCAGCTCACCACATAAGGCAGGGGTTGGGGAAGAGCAGTACTTC. It translates to CASSPHKAGVGEEQYF. V and J are TRBV18 and TRBJ2-7; a weak D match, TRBD1 (6 bases). Germline V gives CDR1 KGHSH, CDR2 LQKENI. V was clipped by 1 base and J by 7 bases, with 20 bases between them. This CDR3 spans 16 amino acids. Supplemented by reference TRBV18 and TRBJ2-7, the full variable domain reads NAGVMQNPRHLVRRRGQEARLRCSPMKGHSHVYWYRQLPEEGLKFMVYLQKENIIDESGMPKERFSAEFPKEGPSILRIQQVVRGDSAAYFCASSPHKAGVGEEQYFGPGTRLTVT.

The chain has TRBV9 and TRBJ2-7; 8 nucleotides agree with TRBD1. CDR3 size: 16 residues. From germline, CDR1 is SGDLS and CDR2 YYNGEE. V lost 4 bases and J lost 6; bases outside the gene matches: 15. The CDR3 DNA reads TGTGCCAGCAGCCCCTCCTTGACAGGGGTAAGCGGCGAGCAGTACTTC. It encodes CASSPSLTGVSGEQYF.

The chain combines TRBV4-1 with TRBJ1-2; D gene unclear. V was trimmed by 0 bases and J by 8 bases, leaving 10 bases between them. CDR3 length: 13 amino acids. Germline lookup yields CDR1 MGHRA and CDR2 YSYEKL. CDR3 sequence reads: CASSQDTGEGYTF. CDR3 in DNA: TGCGCCAGCAGCCAAGATACCGGGGAAGGCTACACCTTC.

This chain connects TRBV5-4 to TRBJ2-1; D may be TRBD1 (6 bases). Deletions cut 4 bases from V and 5 bases from J, with 19 bases between. This CDR3 has 16 amino acids. Germline V gene lookup returns CDR1 SGHNT and CDR2 YYREEE (reference sequence). This CDR3 is CASSNGGFLPHNEQFF. As DNA, the CDR3 is TGTGCCAGCAGCAATGGGGGCTTCCTCCCCCACAATGAGCAGTTCTTC.

This clone has just a few counts. The V and J genes are TRBV7-3 and TRBJ2-7, with 7 bases fitting TRBD1. V shed 5 bases and J 0 bases; nucleotides not matched to a gene: 7. The V gene's germline CDR1 is SGHTA and CDR2 FQGTGA. This CDR3 spans 15 amino acids. CDR3 DNA sequence: TGTGCCAGCAGCCTTGACAGGGAACACTCCTACGAGCAGTACTTC. Translation gives CASSLDREHSYEQYF.

This sequence joins TRBV19 and TRBJ1-2; D might be TRBD1 (5 bases). V lost 6 bases and J lost 4, with 15 bases in between. Germline CDR1 is LNHDA and CDR2 is SQIVND (reference sequence). This CDR3 comprises 14 residues. The CDR3, as DNA: TGTGCCAGTAGCCATTCGGGGGGTAGCTATGGCTACACCTTC. Its protein is CASSHSGGSYGYTF.

The V gene is TRBV5-4, the J gene TRBJ2-6; 8 bases match TRBD1. Trimming cost V 7 bases and J 4 bases; bases outside gene matches: 10. This CDR3 has 16 residues. Germline V gene sequence: CDR1 SGHNT, CDR2 YYREEE (reference sequence). The CDR3 is CASLAGGTSGANVLTF. Here the CDR3 DNA reads TGTGCCAGCCTGGCAGGGGGCACTTCGGGGGCCAACGTCCTGACTTTC.

This clone was observed once. The J gene is TRBJ2-3, the V gene TRBV6-2 or TRBV6-3; possibly TRBD2 for D (7 bases). This CDR3 spans 15 amino acids. The V end was cut by 2 bases, the J end by 4 bases, with 13 bases between. Germline-derived CDR1 and CDR2 are MNHEY and SVGEGT. As DNA, the CDR3 is TGTGCCAGCAGTTACGGGGGGGCCAGGGCAGATACGCAGTATTTT. Encoded protein: CASSYGGARADTQYF.